This passage covers 9 T cell receptor beta chains from one sample sequenced in a study of T cell repertoires in cytomegalovirus infection. One entry per CDR3 protein, called by TCRdb with MiXCR from the reads. The sample contains hundreds of thousands of distinct CDR3 sequences, approximately 32% of which appear only once. Antigens for these TCRs are unknown. The input for sequencing was cultured PBMCs, taken from culture after CMV antigen stimulation. The receptors shown here come from a human donor in good health (CMV status not recorded). Some clones in this sample may be carry-over from other donors' samples.

In this sample, this clonotype turned up a few times. V and J are TRBV10-3 and TRBJ1-2; D perhaps matches TRBD1 (5 bases). Between the trimmed V and J ends, which lost 0 bases and 7 bases, there was a span of 12 bases. Germline V gene data show CDR1 as ENHRY and CDR2 as SYGVKD. This CDR3 is built from 14 residues. The CDR3 DNA reads as TGTGCCATCAGTGAGTCCCTCAGGGCGGGTGGCTACACCTTC. Protein sequence: CAISESLRAGGYTF.

The J gene is TRBJ2-2, the V gene TRBV11-2, with D possibly TRBD1 on 6 matching bases. The CDR3 is made up of 15 amino acids. Looked up from germline, CDR1 is SGHAT and CDR2 is FQNNGV. V lost 0 bases and J 4 bases, leaving 9 bases between the germline ends. CDR3: CASSLDWGPTGELFF. In DNA, the CDR3 is TGTGCCAGCAGCTTAGATTGGGGGCCCACCGGGGAGCTGTTTTTT.

The chain combines TRBV19 with TRBJ1-1; the D is unclear. The CDR3 is made up of 15 amino acids. Germline V gene sequence: CDR1 LNHDA, CDR2 SQIVND (reference sequence). V lost 6 bases, J lost 4 bases, and 18 bases lay in between. The CDR3 DNA is TGTGCCAGTAGGGTGACATGGGTGATCGGCACTGAAGCTTTCTTT. Its translation is CASRVTWVIGTEAFF.

Many counts were recorded for this clonotype. The rearrangement joins TRBV7-2 to TRBJ1-1; D is perhaps TRBD1 (5 bases). Germline V gene sequence: CDR1 SGHTA, CDR2 FQGNSA. This CDR3 is 14 amino acids long. Trimming cost V 5 bases and J 4 bases, with 14 bases left between them. The DNA for the CDR3 is TGTGCCAGCAGCCCCCTCGCGGGGCGCACTGAAGCTTTCTTT. Protein product: CASSPLAGRTEAFF.

Note on this clonotype: An end of the junction differs from the germline gene, which may be a read error. DNA of the CDR3: TGTGCCAGCAGCCAAGTCCCAGGGAACACTGAAGCTTTCTTT. This translates into CASSQVPGNTEAFF. The chain employs TRBV4-1 and TRBJ1-1; D is unresolved. Looked up from germline, CDR1 is MGHRA and CDR2 is YSYEKL. This CDR3 is built from 14 residues.

The rearrangement uses TRBV19 and TRBJ1-1; D is possibly TRBD1 (6 bases). The germline CDR1 and CDR2 sequences are LNHDA and SQIVND (reference sequence). This CDR3 spans 14 amino acids. Trimming removed 3 bases at V and 8 bases at J, with 16 bases between. For the CDR3, the DNA is TGTGCCAGTAGTATGGGGGGGGGCGTAATCGAAGCTTTCTTT. Its protein product is CASSMGGGVIEAFF.

This clonotype came up a few times. This rearrangement joins TRBV7-4 to TRBJ2-3; D unresolved. CDR3 length: 9 residues. The V end lost 5 bases, the J end lost 7 bases, and 1 base lay between the germline ends. In germline, CDR1 is SGHVT, CDR2 SQSDAQ. CDR3 nucleotides: TGTGCCAGCAGCAATACGCAGTATTTT. This translates into CASSNTQYF.

This clonotype has ten or more counts. The chain joins TRBV28 to TRBJ2-2, with 10 nucleotides matching TRBD1. Germline values: CDR1 MDHEN, CDR2 SYDVKM. The CDR3 has 18 amino acids. Unmatched junction bases numbered 14, after V lost 6 bases and J lost 4 bases. CDR3 bases: TGTGCCAGCAGCGCCCTACCGGGACAGGGGTTAACCACCGGGGAGCTGTTTTTT. This gives the protein CASSALPGQGLTTGELFF.

V usage is TRBV7-6 and J usage is TRBJ2-7, with D perhaps TRBD2 (6 bases). Per germline, CDR1 SGHVS and CDR2 FNYEAQ. The CDR3 contains 16 residues. V was pared by 0 bases and J by 2 bases, with 14 bases between. CDR3 amino acids: CASSLAGRSSTYEQYF. CDR3 nucleotides: TGTGCCAGCAGCTTAGCAGGGAGGTCTAGCACCTACGAGCAGTACTTC.